This T cell receptor (beta chain) was recorded in a study of OX40 agonist ivuxolimab in advanced cancers. For the study at large: Cancers in dose escalation were hepatocellular, melanoma, renal cell and head and neck.

Comment on this clone: No antigen is known for it.

Clones were sequenced by immunoSEQ multiplex PCR, and TCRdb holds only the in-frame ones, with some missing. The table lists tens of thousands of clones, 90% to 95% of them singletons. Study-level results: Partial responders at 0.1-3.0 mg/kg showed near-lowest clonal expansion. There were, on average, more expanded clones in CD8+ T cells than in CD4+. Expanded peripheral T-cell antigen specificity went undetermined.

This TCR derives from an adult with an advanced solid tumor such as melanoma, head and neck, liver or kidney cancer. Here the sequenced sample was CD4+ or CD8+ T cells sorted from blood, taken in a trial of the OX40 agonist ivuxolimab.

The CDR3 coding sequence is TGTGCCAGCAGTTTCCATCGACAGACGCAGTATTTT. Encoded protein: CASSFHRQTQYF. The chain employs TRBV27 and TRBJ2-3, with D perhaps TRBD1 (5 bases). Germline V CDR1 and CDR2: MNHEY, SMNVEV (reference sequence). V shed 3 bases and J shed 9 bases, with 10 bases lying between them. The CDR3 has 12 amino acids.